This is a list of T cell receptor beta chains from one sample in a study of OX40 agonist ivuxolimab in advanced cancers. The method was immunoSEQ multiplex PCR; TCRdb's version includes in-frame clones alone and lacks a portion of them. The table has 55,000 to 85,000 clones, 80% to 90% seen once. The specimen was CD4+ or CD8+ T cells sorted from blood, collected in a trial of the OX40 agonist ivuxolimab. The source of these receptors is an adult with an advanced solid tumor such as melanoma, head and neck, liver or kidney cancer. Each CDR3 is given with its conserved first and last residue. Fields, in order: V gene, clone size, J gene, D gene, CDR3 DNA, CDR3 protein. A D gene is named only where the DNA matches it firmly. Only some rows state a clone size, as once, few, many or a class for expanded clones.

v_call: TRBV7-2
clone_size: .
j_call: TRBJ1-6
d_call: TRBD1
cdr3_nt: TGTGCCAGCAGCCCCCAGGGGGCAGTGAGTAATTCACCCCTCCACTTT
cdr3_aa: CASSPQGAVSNSPLHF

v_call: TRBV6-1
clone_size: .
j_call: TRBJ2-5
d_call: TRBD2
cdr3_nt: TGTGCCAGCAGCCGACTAGCGGGGTTAGAGACCCAGTACTTC
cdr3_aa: CASSRLAGLETQYF

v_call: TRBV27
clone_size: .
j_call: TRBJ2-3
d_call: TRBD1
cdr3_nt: TGTGCCAGCAGTTTATCGGGACAGGGGGTTAGCACAGATACGCAGTATTTT
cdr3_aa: CASSLSGQGVSTDTQYF

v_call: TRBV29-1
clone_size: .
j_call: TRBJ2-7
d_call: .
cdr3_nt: TGCAGCGTTGTGAACCCAACAATTAACTACGAGCAGTACTTC
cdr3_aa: CSVVNPTINYEQYF

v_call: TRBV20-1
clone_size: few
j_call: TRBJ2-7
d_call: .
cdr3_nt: TGCAGTTACGGAATGGGTCTCGAGCAGTACTTC
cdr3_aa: CSYGMGLEQYF

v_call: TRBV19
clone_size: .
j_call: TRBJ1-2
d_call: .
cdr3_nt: TGTGCCAGTAATTTTGTCGGGGACAAAACATATGGCTACACCTTC
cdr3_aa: CASNFVGDKTYGYTF

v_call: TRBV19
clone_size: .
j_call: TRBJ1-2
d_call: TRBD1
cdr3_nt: TGTGCCAGTAGTATTCCAGGGGGTGCGTACTATGGCTACACCTTC
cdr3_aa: CASSIPGGAYYGYTF

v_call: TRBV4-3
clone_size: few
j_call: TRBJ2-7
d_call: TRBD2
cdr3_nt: TGCGCCAGCAGCCGCAGAACTTCGAGGACTAGCGGGGGCTCCTACGAGCAGTACTTC
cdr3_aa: CASSRRTSRTSGGSYEQYF

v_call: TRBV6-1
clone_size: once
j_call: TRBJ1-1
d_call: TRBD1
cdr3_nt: TGTGCCAGCAGGAGGACAGGGGGCGAAGCTTTCTTT
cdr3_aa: CASRRTGGEAFF

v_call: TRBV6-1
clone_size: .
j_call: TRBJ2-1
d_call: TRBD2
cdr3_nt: TGTGCCAGCCTATTCAGCGGGAGATATGAGCAGTTCTTC
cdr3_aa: CASLFSGRYEQFF

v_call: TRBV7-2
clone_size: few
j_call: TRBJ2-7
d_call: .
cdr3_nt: TGTGCCAGCAGCTTAGGGGTTTCCGACTCCTACGAGCAGTACTTC
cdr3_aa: CASSLGVSDSYEQYF

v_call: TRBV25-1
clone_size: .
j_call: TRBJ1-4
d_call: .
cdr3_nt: TGTGCCAGCAGTCCCCCAGGGCAGGGTAATGAAAAACTGTTTTTT
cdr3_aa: CASSPPGQGNEKLFF

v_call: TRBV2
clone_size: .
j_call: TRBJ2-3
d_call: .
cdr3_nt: TGTGCCAGCAGTGCTGGGGCAGATACGCAGTATTTT
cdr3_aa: CASSAGADTQYF

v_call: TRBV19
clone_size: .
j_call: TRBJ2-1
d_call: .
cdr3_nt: TGTGCCAGTAGTCCACCCGAGGGTGAGCAGTTCTTC
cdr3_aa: CASSPPEGEQFF

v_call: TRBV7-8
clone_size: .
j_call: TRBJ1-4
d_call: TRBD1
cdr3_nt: TGTGCCAGCAGCTCTGCCCTCAGGGGGGGTGCAACTAATGAAAAACTGTTTTTT
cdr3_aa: CASSSALRGGATNEKLFF

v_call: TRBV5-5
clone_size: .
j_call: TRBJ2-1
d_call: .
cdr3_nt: TGTGCCAGCAGCTTGATCGGGGGCTCCTACAATGAGCAGTTCTTC
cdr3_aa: CASSLIGGSYNEQFF

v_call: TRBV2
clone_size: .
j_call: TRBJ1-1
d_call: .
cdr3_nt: TGTGCCAGCAGCGCCCGGGTGGACACTGAAGCTTTCTTT
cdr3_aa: CASSARVDTEAFF

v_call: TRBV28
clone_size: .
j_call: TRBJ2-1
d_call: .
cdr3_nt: TGTGCCAGCAGCCGTCGGGGGACAAGCAACAATGAGCAGTTCTTC
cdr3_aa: CASSRRGTSNNEQFF

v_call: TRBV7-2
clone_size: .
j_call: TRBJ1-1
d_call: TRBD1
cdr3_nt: TGTGCCAGCAGCACCGCAACCAACAGGGGTGGCACTGAAGCTTTCTTT
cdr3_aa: CASSTATNRGGTEAFF

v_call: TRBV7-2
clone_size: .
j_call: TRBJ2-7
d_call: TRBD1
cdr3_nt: TGTGCCAGCAGCTCCCTGGGACAGGGTAGGACCGAGCAGTACTTC
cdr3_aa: CASSSLGQGRTEQYF

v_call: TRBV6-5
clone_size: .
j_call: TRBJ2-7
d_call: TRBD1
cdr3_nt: TGTGCCAGCAGGACCGGGACAGGGGGATTCGAGCAGTACTTC
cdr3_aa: CASRTGTGGFEQYF

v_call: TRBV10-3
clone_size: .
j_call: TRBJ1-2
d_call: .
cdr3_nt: TGTGCCATCAGTGAAGGTGGGGCAGGTGCCTATGGCTACACCTTC
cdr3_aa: CAISEGGAGAYGYTF

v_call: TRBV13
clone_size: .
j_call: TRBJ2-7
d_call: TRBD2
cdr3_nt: TGTGCCAGCAGCTTACCCCGGACTAGCGGCTACGAGCAGTACTTC
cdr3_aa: CASSLPRTSGYEQYF

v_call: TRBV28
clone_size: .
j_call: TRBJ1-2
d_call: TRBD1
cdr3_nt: TGTGCCAGCGGAGTTTTTAGGGGACAGGGACATAACTATGGCTACACCTTC
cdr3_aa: CASGVFRGQGHNYGYTF

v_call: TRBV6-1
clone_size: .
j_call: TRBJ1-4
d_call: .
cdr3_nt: TGTGCCAGCAGCTGGGGAGCAACTAATGAAAAACTGTTTTTT
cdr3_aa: CASSWGATNEKLFF

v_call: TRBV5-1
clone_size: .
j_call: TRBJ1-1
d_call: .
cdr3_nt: TGCGCCAGCAGCTTGGCCGACAGGTCCGCCCTTGAAGCTTTCTTT
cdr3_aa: CASSLADRSALEAFF

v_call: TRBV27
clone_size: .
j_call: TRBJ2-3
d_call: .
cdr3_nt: TGTGCCAGCAGTCCCCAGGCAGATACGCAGTATTTT
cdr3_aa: CASSPQADTQYF

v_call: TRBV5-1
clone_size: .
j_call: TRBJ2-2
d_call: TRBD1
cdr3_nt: TGCGCCAGCAGCGCTGGGACAGTACACACCGGGGAGCTGTTTTTT
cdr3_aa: CASSAGTVHTGELFF

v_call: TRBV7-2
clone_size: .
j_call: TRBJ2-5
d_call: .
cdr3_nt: TGTGCCAGCAGCTTAGCCCCTCAGGGTATGGAAACCCAGTACTTC
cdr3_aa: CASSLAPQGMETQYF

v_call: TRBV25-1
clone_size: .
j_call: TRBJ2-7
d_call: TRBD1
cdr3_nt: TGTGCCAGCCGTGGACCGGGACAGTATTACGAGCAGTACTTC
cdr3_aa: CASRGPGQYYEQYF

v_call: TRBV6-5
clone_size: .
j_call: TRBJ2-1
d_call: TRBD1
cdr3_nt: TGTGCCAGCAGTCGGGGACAGTACAATGAGCAGTTCTTC
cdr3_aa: CASSRGQYNEQFF

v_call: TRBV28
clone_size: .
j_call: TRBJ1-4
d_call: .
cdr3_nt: TGTGCCAGCAGTTCCCACCCAATTCGGACTTTACGTGAAAAACTGTTTTTT
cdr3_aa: CASSSHPIRTLREKLFF

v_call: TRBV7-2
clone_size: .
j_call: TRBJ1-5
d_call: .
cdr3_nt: TGTGCCAGCAGCCAGGAAGCTCATAGCAATCAGCCTCAGCATTTT
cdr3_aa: CASSQEAHSNQPQHF

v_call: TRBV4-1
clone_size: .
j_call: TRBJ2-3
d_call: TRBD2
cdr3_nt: TGCGCCAGCAGCCAAGAAGGGCGGGAGGGGACAGATACGCAGTATTTT
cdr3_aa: CASSQEGREGTDTQYF

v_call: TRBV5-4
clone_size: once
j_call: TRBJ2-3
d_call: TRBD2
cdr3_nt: TGTGCCAGCAGCTTTACTAGCGGGAGGGCCCCAGGGGATACGCAGTATTTT
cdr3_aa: CASSFTSGRAPGDTQYF

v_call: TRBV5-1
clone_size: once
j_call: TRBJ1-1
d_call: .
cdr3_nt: TGCGCCAGCAGATGGGGGACAAACACTGAAGCTTTCTTT
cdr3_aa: CASRWGTNTEAFF

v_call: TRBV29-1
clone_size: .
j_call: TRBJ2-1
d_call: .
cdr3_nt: TGCAGCGGGGGGGAATCTACCTACAATGAGCAGTTCTTC
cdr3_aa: CSGGESTYNEQFF

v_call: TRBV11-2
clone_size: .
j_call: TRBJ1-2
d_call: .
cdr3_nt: TGTGCCAGCAGCTTAGGCGACTATGGCTACACCTTC
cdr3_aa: CASSLGDYGYTF

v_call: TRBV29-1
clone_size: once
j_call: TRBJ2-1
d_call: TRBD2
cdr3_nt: TGCAGCGTTGAGAAGGGTAGCGGGGGGAGAAGCTACAATGAGCAGTTCTTC
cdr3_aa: CSVEKGSGGRSYNEQFF

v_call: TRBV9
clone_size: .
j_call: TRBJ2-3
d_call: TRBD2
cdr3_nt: TGTGCCAGCAGCCCTTGGGGTAGCGGGGGGGCTAGCACAGATACGCAGTATTTT
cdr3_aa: CASSPWGSGGASTDTQYF

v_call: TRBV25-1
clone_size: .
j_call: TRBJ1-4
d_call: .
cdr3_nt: TGTGCCAGCAGTGAATCCAAAGGGCCACGGGGAAAACTGTTTTTT
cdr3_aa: CASSESKGPRGKLFF

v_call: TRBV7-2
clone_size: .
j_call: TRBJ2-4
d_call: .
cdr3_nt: TGTGCCAGCAGCTTAGTTCGTGCGGGGAACATTCAGTACTTC
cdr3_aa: CASSLVRAGNIQYF

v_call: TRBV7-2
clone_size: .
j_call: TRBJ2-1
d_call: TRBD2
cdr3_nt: TGTGCCAGCAGCTTGGTAGCGGGGGGGCACAATGAGCAGTTCTTC
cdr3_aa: CASSLVAGGHNEQFF